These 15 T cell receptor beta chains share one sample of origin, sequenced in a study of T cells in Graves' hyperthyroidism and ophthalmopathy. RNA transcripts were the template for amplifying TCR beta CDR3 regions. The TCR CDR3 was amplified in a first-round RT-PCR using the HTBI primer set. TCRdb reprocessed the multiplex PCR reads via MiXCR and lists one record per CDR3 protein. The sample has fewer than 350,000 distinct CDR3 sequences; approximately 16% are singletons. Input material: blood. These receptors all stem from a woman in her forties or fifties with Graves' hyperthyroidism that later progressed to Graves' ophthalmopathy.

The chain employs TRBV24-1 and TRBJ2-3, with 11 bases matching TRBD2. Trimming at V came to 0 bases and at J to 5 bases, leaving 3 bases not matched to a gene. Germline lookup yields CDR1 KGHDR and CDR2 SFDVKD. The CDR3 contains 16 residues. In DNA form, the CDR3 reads TGTGCCACCAGTGATTTGCGAGGGACTAGCGGAGATACGCAGTATTTT. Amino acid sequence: CATSDLRGTSGDTQYF.

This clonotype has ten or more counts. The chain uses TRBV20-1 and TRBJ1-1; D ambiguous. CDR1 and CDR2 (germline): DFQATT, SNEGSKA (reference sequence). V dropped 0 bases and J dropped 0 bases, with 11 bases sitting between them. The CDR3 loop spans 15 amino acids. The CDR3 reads CSARDWEQVNTEAFF. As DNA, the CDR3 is TGCAGTGCTAGAGATTGGGAGCAGGTGAACACTGAAGCTTTCTTT.

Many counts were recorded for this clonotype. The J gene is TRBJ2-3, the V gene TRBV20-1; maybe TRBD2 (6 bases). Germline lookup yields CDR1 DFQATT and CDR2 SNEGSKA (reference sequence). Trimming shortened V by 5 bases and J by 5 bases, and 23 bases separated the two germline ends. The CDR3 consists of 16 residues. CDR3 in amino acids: CSAPSDGDSSGDTQYF. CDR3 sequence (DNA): TGCAGTGCTCCCTCGGACGGGGACTCTTCTGGAGATACGCAGTATTTT.

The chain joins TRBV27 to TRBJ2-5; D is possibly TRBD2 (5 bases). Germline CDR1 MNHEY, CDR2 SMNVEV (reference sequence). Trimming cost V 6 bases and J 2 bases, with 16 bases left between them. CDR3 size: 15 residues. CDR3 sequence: CASSAATTEQETQYF. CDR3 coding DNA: TGTGCCAGCAGCGCTGCGACTACCGAACAAGAGACCCAGTACTTC.

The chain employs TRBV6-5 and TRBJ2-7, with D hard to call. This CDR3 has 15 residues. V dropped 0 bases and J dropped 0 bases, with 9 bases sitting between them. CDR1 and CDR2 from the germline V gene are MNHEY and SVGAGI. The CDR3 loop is CASSYSSAFSYEQYF. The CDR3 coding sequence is TGTGCCAGCAGTTACTCGAGCGCATTCTCCTACGAGCAGTACTTC.

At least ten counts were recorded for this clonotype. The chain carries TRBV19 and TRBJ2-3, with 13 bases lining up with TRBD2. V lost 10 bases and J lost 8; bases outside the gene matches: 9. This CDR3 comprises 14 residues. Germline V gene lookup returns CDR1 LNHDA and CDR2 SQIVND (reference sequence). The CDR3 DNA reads TGTGCCACGACGACTAGCGGGAGGTCTGGTACGCAGTATTTT. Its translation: CATTTSGRSGTQYF.

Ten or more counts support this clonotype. CDR3 loop: CASQLRGTANYGYTF. CDR3 sequence (DNA): TGTGCCAGTCAGTTACGGGGGACTGCGAACTATGGCTACACCTTC. The chain has TRBV6-2 or TRBV6-3 and TRBJ1-2, with D tentatively TRBD1 (5 bases). Germline CDR1 and CDR2: MNHEY and SVGEGT. The germline V and J ends were trimmed by 9 bases and 2 bases, with 19 bases remaining between them. CDR3 length: 15 amino acids.

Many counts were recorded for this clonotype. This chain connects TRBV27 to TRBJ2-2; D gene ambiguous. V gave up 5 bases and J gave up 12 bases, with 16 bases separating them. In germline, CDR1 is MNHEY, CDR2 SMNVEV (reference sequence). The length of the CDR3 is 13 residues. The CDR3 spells CASSPRADRQLFF. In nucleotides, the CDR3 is TGTGCCAGCAGTCCCCGGGCCGACCGGCAGCTGTTTTTT.

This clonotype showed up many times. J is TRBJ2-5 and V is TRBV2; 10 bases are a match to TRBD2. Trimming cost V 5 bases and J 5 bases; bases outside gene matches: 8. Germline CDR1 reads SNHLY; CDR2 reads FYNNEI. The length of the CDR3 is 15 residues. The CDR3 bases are TGTGCCAGCAGTTTAATGGGGACTAGCGATGAGACCCAGTACTTC. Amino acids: CASSLMGTSDETQYF.

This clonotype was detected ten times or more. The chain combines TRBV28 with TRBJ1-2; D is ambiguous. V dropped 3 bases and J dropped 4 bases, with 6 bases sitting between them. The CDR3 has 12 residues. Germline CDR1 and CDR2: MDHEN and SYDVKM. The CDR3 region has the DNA TGTGCCAGCAGTTTCCCCCTCTATGGCTACACCTTC. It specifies CASSFPLYGYTF.

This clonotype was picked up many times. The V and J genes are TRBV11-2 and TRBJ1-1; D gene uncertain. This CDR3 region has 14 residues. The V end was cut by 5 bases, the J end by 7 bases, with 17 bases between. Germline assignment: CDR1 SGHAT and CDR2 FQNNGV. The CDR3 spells CASSRTRAEGEAFF. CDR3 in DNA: TGTGCCAGCAGCCGGACGAGGGCGGAGGGTGAAGCTTTCTTT.

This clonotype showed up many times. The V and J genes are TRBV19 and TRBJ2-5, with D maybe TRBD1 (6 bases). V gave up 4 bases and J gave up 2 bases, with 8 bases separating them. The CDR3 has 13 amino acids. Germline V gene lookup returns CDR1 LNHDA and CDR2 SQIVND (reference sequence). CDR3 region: CASSTQGQETQYF. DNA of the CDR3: TGTGCCAGTAGTACACAGGGTCAAGAGACCCAGTACTTC.

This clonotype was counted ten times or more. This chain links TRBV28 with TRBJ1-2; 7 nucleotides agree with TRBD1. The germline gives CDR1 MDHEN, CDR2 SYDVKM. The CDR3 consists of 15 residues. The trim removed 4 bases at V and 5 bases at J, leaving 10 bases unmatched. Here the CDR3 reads CASSSGQSLPYGYTF. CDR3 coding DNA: TGTGCCAGCAGTTCGGGACAGTCTCTCCCTTATGGCTACACCTTC.

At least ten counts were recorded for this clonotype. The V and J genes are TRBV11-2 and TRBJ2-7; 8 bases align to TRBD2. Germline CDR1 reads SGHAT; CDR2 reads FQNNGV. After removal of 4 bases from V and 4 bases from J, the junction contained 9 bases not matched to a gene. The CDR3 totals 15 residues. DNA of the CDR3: TGTGCCAGCAGCTACGCTCGGAGCGGGAGTTACGAGCAGTACTTC. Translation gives CASSYARSGSYEQYF.

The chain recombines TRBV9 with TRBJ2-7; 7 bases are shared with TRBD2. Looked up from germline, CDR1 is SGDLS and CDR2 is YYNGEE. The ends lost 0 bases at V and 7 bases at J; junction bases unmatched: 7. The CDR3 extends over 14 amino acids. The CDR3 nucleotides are TGTGCCAGCAGCGTAGAGGGGACCGGGGGGGAGCAGTACTTC. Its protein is CASSVEGTGGEQYF.